The clone carrying this TCR beta chain was counted at least ten times. TRAV- and TRBV-specific primers primed first-strand cDNA, covering alpha and beta chains. Over roughly 19 PCR cycles, TCRs were amplified from a constant-region primer and V-primer adapter. TCRdb recomputed calls from the reads with MiXCR, one row per CDR3 protein. The sample carries more than 85,000 distinct CDR3 sequences, just under 9.5% recorded once. Time point meaning: before trial treatment. The donors' regimen was nivolumab, ipilimumab, aspirin, low-dose cyclophosphamide and low-dose radiotherapy. There are 14 residues in the CDR3. Germline CDR1 SQVTM, CDR2 ANQGSEA. Trimming cost V 3 bases and J 3 bases; bases outside gene matches: 5. This entry belongs to a study of low-dose radiotherapy and immunotherapy resistance in tumors. Study-wide context: Ipilimumab 1 mg/kg every six weeks, together with nivolumab 240 mg every two weeks, was given intravenously to patients. Every two weeks, cyclophosphamide 200 mg/m2 was infused one day before radiation plus immunotherapy.

The rearrangement joins TRBV29-1 to TRBJ2-7; 10 bases fit TRBD2. This sequence was found in a male donor with prostate cancer. Sequenced here: PBMCs, sampled before treatment. Written as DNA, the CDR3 is TGCAGCGTTGAGAGGCTAGCGGGAGTCTACGAGCAGTACTTC. Translation gives CSVERLAGVYEQYF.